This TCR beta chain appears in the sequencing data of a study of T cell repertoires in cytomegalovirus infection. Study background: CMV infection together with matching HLA type was indicated by public TCR beta signatures.

With regard to this clonotype: As yet, its antigen is unknown.

Regarding the study as a whole: In two of eight donors, the top clonotype was HLA-C-restricted CMV-specific.

The CDR3 consists of 15 residues. Trimming left V 5 bases short and J 0 bases short, with 12 bases between. TCRdb fed the reads into MiXCR, producing one record per CDR3 protein. The sample shows some 400,000 distinct CDR3 sequences, 25% to 40% of them seen only once. This receptor was obtained from a human donor in good health (CMV status not recorded). Some clones in this sample may be carry-over from other donors' samples. The gene calls are TRBV12-3 or TRBV12-4 and TRBJ2-3, with no clear D. The sample comprised PBMCs. The CDR3 region has the DNA TGTGCCAGCAGTGCCCAGGAGCCAAGCACAGATACGCAGTATTTT. Its translation is CASSAQEPSTDTQYF.